The 27 T cell receptor beta chains reported below all come from one sample, sequenced in a study of T cells in Graves' hyperthyroidism and ophthalmopathy (dated by TCRdb to between 2018 and 2021). Library preparation employed multiplex PCR. The reads were generated on an Illumina HiSeq 2000. TCR beta CDR3 regions were amplified from RNA transcripts. The TCR CDR3 was subjected to a first round of RT-PCR using the HTBI primer set and the Qiagen OneStep RT-PCR kit. TCRdb passed the public sequencing reads through fastp at Q25 and MiXCR, retaining productive beta sequences. Entries are consolidated by CDR3 protein sequence, retaining the most common genes and DNA. Counted in this sample were about 420,000 distinct CDR3 sequences; 15% to 17% of them appeared once. The top ten hold just under 8% of the sample. Material for sequencing was blood. All receptors derive from a woman younger than 35 with Graves' hyperthyroidism.

There are a few counts of this clonotype. The chain is built from TRBV20-1 and TRBJ2-7, with TRBD2 matching 10 bases. Germline trimming cut 4 bases from V and 4 bases from J; bases unmatched to any gene: 4. Per the germline V gene, CDR1 is DFQATT and CDR2 is SNEGSKA (reference sequence). The CDR3 length is 13 residues. This CDR3 reads CSATIAGGYEQYF. DNA of the CDR3: TGCAGTGCTACAATAGCGGGAGGTTACGAGCAGTACTTC.

Many counts were recorded for this clonotype. The chain joins TRBV6-1 to TRBJ1-1; D call uncertain. Deletions cut 1 base from V and 5 bases from J, with 8 bases between. The CDR3 covers 13 residues. From germline, CDR1 is MNHNS and CDR2 SASEGT. In DNA, the CDR3 is TGTGCCAGCAGTGAAGTAAGGCGGACTGAAGCTTTCTTT. Its translation is CASSEVRRTEAFF.

Only a few counts were recorded for this clonotype. The chain combines TRBV20-1 with TRBJ2-5; no reliable D call. Trimming removed 3 bases at V and 5 bases at J, with 7 bases between. In germline, CDR1 is DFQATT, CDR2 SNEGSKA (reference sequence). There are 11 residues in the CDR3. For the CDR3, the DNA is TGCAGTGCTAGGATCTGGGAGACCCAGTACTTC. This translates into CSARIWETQYF.

This clonotype has a count of ten or more. The chain employs TRBV20-1 and TRBJ2-1; a weak D match, TRBD2 (6 bases). The CDR3 length is 13 residues. Germline CDR1 is DFQATT and CDR2 is SNEGSKA (reference sequence). V shed 3 bases and J shed 7 bases, with 13 bases lying between them. CDR3 sequence (DNA): TGCAGTGCTAGGGGGGGAGTTCGGAATGAGCAGTTCTTC. Protein: CSARGGVRNEQFF.

This clonotype was seen at least ten times. The chain is built from TRBV7-9 and TRBJ2-3; D unclear. There are 15 residues in the CDR3. Germline CDR1 and CDR2: SEHNR and FQNEAQ (reference sequence). V was clipped by 5 bases and J by 2 bases, with 14 bases between them. In DNA form, the CDR3 reads TGTGCCAGCAGCCTAAGTATGGGTCCCACAGATACGCAGTATTTT. Translated, it gives CASSLSMGPTDTQYF.

This clonotype has at least ten counts. V usage is TRBV7-2 and J usage is TRBJ2-7, with 11 bases fitting TRBD1. From germline, CDR1 is SGHTA and CDR2 FQGNSA. The CDR3 is 15 residues long. V was pared by 2 bases and J by 4 bases, with 4 bases of the junction left unmatched. CDR3 amino acids: CASSLTGTGGYEQYF. The CDR3 nucleotides are TGTGCCAGCAGCTTAACCGGGACAGGGGGGTACGAGCAGTACTTC.

As to this clonotype: Given a much more abundant clone one base away, this may be a read error. The chain links TRBV30 to TRBJ2-3; D not certain. V gave up 2 bases and J gave up 0 bases, with 9 bases separating them. The CDR3 has 14 residues. CDR1 is GTSNPN and CDR2 is SVGIG in the germline V gene (reference sequence). CDR3 DNA: TGTGCCTGGAGTAGCGAAACTAGCACAGATACGCAGTATTTT. Its protein is CAWSSETSTDTQYF.

The V and J genes are TRBV19 and TRBJ1-2; D gene unclear. This CDR3 has 14 residues. The germline V and J ends were trimmed by 2 bases and 3 bases, with 10 bases remaining between them. In germline, CDR1 is LNHDA, CDR2 SQIVND (reference sequence). The CDR3 loop reads CASSIMRWDYGYTF. DNA of the CDR3: TGTGCCAGTAGTATAATGAGGTGGGACTATGGCTACACCTTC.

Details on this clonotype: One base away lies a much larger clone, so this may be a sequencing read error. The genes are TRBV11-2 and TRBJ1-4; D is unresolved. The CDR3 totals 13 residues. Germline V lookup: CDR1 SGHAT, CDR2 FQNNGV. As DNA, the CDR3 is TGTGCCAGCAGCTCGGCAACTCCAGGAAAACTGGTTTTT. This sequence encodes CASSSATPGKLVF.

The V and J genes are TRBV5-5 and TRBJ2-5; D may match TRBD1 or TRBD2 (5 bases each). The CDR3 spans 18 residues. The V and J ends lost 4 bases and 2 bases respectively, with 24 bases between them. Germline-derived CDR1 and CDR2 are SGHKS and YYEKEE (reference sequence). CDR3 nucleotide sequence: TGTGCCAGCAGCCCTTGGGGTCGGGGCGTCTCCTCTCAAGAGACCCAGTACTTC. Protein product: CASSPWGRGVSSQETQYF. The full variable domain, in which reference TRBV5-5 and TRBJ2-5 provide the parts outside the CDR3, is DAGVTQSPTHLIKTRGQQVTLRCSPISGHKSVSWYQQVLGQGPQFIFQYYEKEERGRGNFPDRFSARQFPNYSSELNVNALLLGDSALYLCASSPWGRGVSSQETQYFGPGTRLLVL.

This clonotype was counted at least ten times. V and J are TRBV18 and TRBJ2-1; 8 positions agree with TRBD2. J gave up 9 bases and V 3 bases, and 7 bases lay outside the gene matches. The CDR3 totals 14 residues. Germline lookup yields CDR1 KGHSH and CDR2 LQKENI. Written as DNA, the CDR3 is TGTGCCAGCTCACCTCCGGGACTAGAGGTTGAGCAGTTCTTC. The encoded protein is CASSPPGLEVEQFF.

This clonotype was detected many times. The chain links TRBV20-1 to TRBJ1-2; the D gene is possibly TRBD1 (5 bases). CDR1 is DFQATT, CDR2 SNEGSKA, per germline (reference sequence). V lost 5 bases to trimming and J lost 3 bases, with 10 bases between them. The CDR3 has 12 residues. The CDR3 sequence is CSAERGYYGYTF. The CDR3, as DNA: TGCAGTGCTGAACGGGGGTACTATGGCTACACCTTC.

The gene calls are TRBV9 and TRBJ1-3; D not resolved. Germline values: CDR1 SGDLS, CDR2 YYNGEE. This CDR3 region has 13 residues. The V and J ends lost 1 base and 8 bases respectively, with 10 bases between them. The CDR3 region is CASSVSYGDTIYF. CDR3 DNA sequence: TGTGCCAGCAGCGTATCGTATGGGGACACCATATATTTT.

The CDR3 DNA reads TGTGCCAGCAGCGCCGGGGGAAACTCTGGAAACACCATATATTTT. It codes for CASSAGGNSGNTIYF. The gene calls are TRBV28 and TRBJ1-3; tentative D call: TRBD1 (5 bases). Trimming removed 6 bases from V and 0 bases from J, with 12 bases in between. Germline CDR1 and CDR2: MDHEN and SYDVKM. The CDR3 consists of 15 residues.

This clonotype was recorded many times. The chain combines TRBV27 with TRBJ1-5; tentatively, D is TRBD1 (6 bases). Germline V gene data show CDR1 as MNHEY and CDR2 as SMNVEV (reference sequence). The germline V and J ends were trimmed by 3 bases and 2 bases, with 8 bases remaining between them. This CDR3 is built from 14 residues. CDR3 sequence: CASSFAGGNQPQHF. The DNA for the CDR3 is TGTGCCAGCAGTTTCGCAGGGGGCAATCAGCCCCAGCATTTT.

This clonotype was observed many times. J is TRBJ2-7 and V is TRBV28; D possibly uses TRBD1 or TRBD2 (5 bases each). Germline assignment: CDR1 MDHEN and CDR2 SYDVKM. The CDR3 runs to 13 residues. Between the trimmed V and J ends, which lost 4 bases and 9 bases, there was a span of 16 bases. In DNA, the CDR3 is TGTGCCAGCAGTTCGTCCGGGACCTTGGGGCAGTACTTC. It translates to CASSSSGTLGQYF.

Many counts were recorded for this clonotype. This chain connects TRBV7-2 to TRBJ2-7; D unclear. The CDR3 is 11 residues long. CDR1 is SGHTA, CDR2 FQGNSA, per germline. Between the trimmed V and J ends, which lost 4 bases and 3 bases, there was a span of 4 bases. CDR3 region: CASSSFYEQYF. Written as DNA, the CDR3 is TGTGCCAGCAGCTCTTTCTACGAGCAGTACTTC.

This clonotype showed up many times. The chain combines TRBV6-1 with TRBJ2-7; D is undetermined. Germline CDR1 reads MNHNS; CDR2 reads SASEGT. CDR3 length: 13 residues. V lost 6 bases and J lost 3, with 12 bases in between. In nucleotides, the CDR3 is TGTGCCAGCAGGAGGACCGAGATCTACGAGCAGTACTTC. It yields the protein CASRRTEIYEQYF.

The V and J genes are TRBV7-9 and TRBJ1-3; unclear D gene. CDR3 length: 18 residues. Trimming removed 5 bases at V and 0 bases at J, with 20 bases between. Germline CDR1 is SEHNR and CDR2 is FQNEAQ (reference sequence). The CDR3 DNA reads TGTGCCAGCAGCCCCAGAGGTGAAGGGCGTAGCTCTGGAAACACCATATATTTT. This codes for CASSPRGEGRSSGNTIYF.

This clonotype came up a few times. The V call is TRBV5-1, the J call TRBJ2-1; 10 bases are shared with TRBD1. Per germline, CDR1 SGHRS and CDR2 YFSETQ. J gave up 4 bases and V 7 bases, and 11 bases lay outside the gene matches. CDR3 length: 16 amino acids. CDR3 bases: TGCGCCAGCTGCCCGATGACAGGGGGCTTATACAATGAGCAGTTCTTC. Encoded protein: CASCPMTGGLYNEQFF.

This clonotype has a count of ten or more. The chain combines TRBV28 with TRBJ2-7; 11 nucleotides match TRBD2. The CDR3 consists of 15 residues. The ends lost 5 bases at V and 7 bases at J; junction bases unmatched: 10. Germline-derived CDR1 and CDR2 are MDHEN and SYDVKM. The CDR3 reads CASSPATSGTREQYF. CDR3 bases: TGTGCCAGCAGTCCGGCGACTAGCGGGACTCGGGAGCAGTACTTC.

This clonotype has ten or more counts. The chain employs TRBV12-3 or TRBV12-4 and TRBJ2-5, with TRBD1 identical over 7 bases. The CDR3 totals 15 residues. The V gene end was trimmed by 5 bases and the J gene end by 4 bases; junction bases not matched to a gene: 10. The CDR3 DNA follows: TGTGCCAGCAGTCCCCCAGGGGGTCGGGCAGAGACCCAGTACTTC. Translating gives CASSPPGGRAETQYF.

This clonotype appeared many times. The chain employs TRBV28 and TRBJ1-2, with no clear D. This CDR3 has 14 amino acids. Germline V gives CDR1 MDHEN, CDR2 SYDVKM. Between the trimmed V and J ends, which lost 5 bases and 4 bases, there was a span of 14 bases. The CDR3 region is CASSPSGGFYGYTF. The CDR3 DNA is TGTGCCAGCAGTCCATCGGGCGGGTTCTATGGCTACACCTTC.

In this sample, this clonotype turned up many times. The chain couples TRBV18 to TRBJ2-7, with 7 bases fitting TRBD1. Germline CDR1 is KGHSH and CDR2 is LQKENI. The V gene end was trimmed by 3 bases and the J gene end by 4 bases; junction bases not matched to a gene: 9. The CDR3 spans 15 residues. CDR3 coding DNA: TGTGCCAGCTCACCCGGAGCCCCCAGGGGGTACGAGCAGTACTTC. Its translation: CASSPGAPRGYEQYF.

The sample holds many counts of this clonotype. The V call is TRBV2, the J call TRBJ2-2, with 9 bases matching TRBD1. Germline CDR1 reads SNHLY; CDR2 reads FYNNEI. Trimming cost V 6 bases and J 6 bases; bases outside gene matches: 8. The CDR3 covers 15 residues. CDR3 nucleotide sequence: TGTGCCAGCAGAGCTAGCCGGACAGGGGCCGGGGAGCTGTTTTTT. It specifies CASRASRTGAGELFF.

In this sample, this clonotype turned up a few times. The chain recombines TRBV11-2 with TRBJ2-3, with 8 bases fitting TRBD2. Germline lookup yields CDR1 SGHAT and CDR2 FQNNGV. CDR3 length: 15 amino acids. The V and J ends lost 5 bases and 0 bases, in that order; junction bases with no gene match: 4. The chain's CDR3 is CASSIIAGSTDTQYF. As DNA, the CDR3 is TGTGCCAGCAGCATCATAGCGGGAAGCACAGATACGCAGTATTTT.

V gene TRBV20-1 combines with J gene TRBJ1-4; 8 bases line up with TRBD1. The V gene end was trimmed by 6 bases and the J gene end by 8 bases; junction bases not matched to a gene: 14. The germline gives CDR1 DFQATT, CDR2 SNEGSKA (reference sequence). This CDR3 is 15 amino acids long. DNA for the CDR3: TGCAGTGCGTCGCACGTGACAGGGGTACGGGAAAAACTGTTTTTT. Translated: CSASHVTGVREKLFF.